This entry describes one T cell receptor (beta chain). Researchers set a sequencing depth target of 1 in 200,000 to 1 in 1 million T cells. Clones were sequenced by immunoSEQ multiplex PCR, and TCRdb holds only the in-frame ones, with some missing. Of tens of thousands of clones listed, approximately 67% are singletons. The record originates from a study of cytotoxic CD8 clonotypes in ibrutinib-treated CLL. This CDR3 spans 15 amino acids. In germline, CDR1 is LNHDA, CDR2 SQIVND (reference sequence). V shed 5 bases and J 5 bases; nucleotides not matched to a gene: 10. The V and J genes are TRBV19 and TRBJ1-2, with 8 bases lining up with TRBD1. The sample was PBMCs, taken at disease progression, from a patient treated with ibrutinib. This sequence was found in a human donor with chronic lymphocytic leukemia. CDR3 region: CASSLTTGGLYGYTF. DNA of the CDR3: TGTGCCAGTAGTCTCACCACAGGGGGATTATATGGCTACACCTTC.